The present T cell receptor beta chain was sequenced within a study of glioma-infiltrating T cells. TCR alpha and beta CDR3 regions were amplified from RNA using iRepertoire nested multiplex PCR. For one-step reverse transcription and amplification, about 85-400 ng of tissue mRNA or PBMC total RNA was used. TCRdb redid the calling of the multiplex PCR reads with MiXCR, one entry per CDR3 protein. In the table there are approximately 110,000 distinct CDR3 sequences, roughly 25% of which are singletons. Study-wide findings and caveats: Above-expected tissue-blood divergence occurred in all gliomas, most in low-grade ones. Tissue and blood shared very few CDR3 sequences.

This clonotype was seen a handful of times. What it binds is unknown. The V and J ends lost 3 bases and 4 bases, in that order; junction bases with no gene match: 8. The length of the CDR3 is 15 residues. In germline, CDR1 is SGHRS, CDR2 YFSETQ. V is TRBV5-1 and J is TRBJ2-5; 8 bases line up with TRBD1. The sequence came from a human donor with low-grade glioma or glioblastoma, undergoing nonglioma brain surgery, or in good health (not recorded which). The source material was glioma tissue, nonneoplastic brain tissue, or PBMCs (not recorded which). CDR3 DNA sequence: TGCGCCAGCAGCTGGAATACAGGGGGTGGAGAGACCCAGTACTTC. Residues: CASSWNTGGGETQYF.